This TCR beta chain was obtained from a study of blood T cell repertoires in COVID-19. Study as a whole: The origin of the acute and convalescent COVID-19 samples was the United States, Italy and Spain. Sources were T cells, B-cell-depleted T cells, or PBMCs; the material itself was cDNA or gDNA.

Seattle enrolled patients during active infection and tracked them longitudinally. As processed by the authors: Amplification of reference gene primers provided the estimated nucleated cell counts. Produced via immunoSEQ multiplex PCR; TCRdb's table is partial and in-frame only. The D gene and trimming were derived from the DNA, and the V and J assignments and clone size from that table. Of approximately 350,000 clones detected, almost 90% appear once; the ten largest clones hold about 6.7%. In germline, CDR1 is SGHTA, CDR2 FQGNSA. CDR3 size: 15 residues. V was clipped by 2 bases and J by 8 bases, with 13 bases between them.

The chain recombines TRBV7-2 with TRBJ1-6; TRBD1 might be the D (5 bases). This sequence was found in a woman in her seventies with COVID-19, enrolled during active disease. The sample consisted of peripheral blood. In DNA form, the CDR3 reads TGTGCCAGCAGCTTAATGGACATACCTTATTCACCCCTCCACTTT. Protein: CASSLMDIPYSPLHF.